Below are 30 T cell receptor beta chains sequenced from a single sample in a study of blood T cell repertoires in COVID-19. This table comes from immunoSEQ multiplex PCR, and its TCRdb copy is limited to in-frame clones, with some not included. The repertoire holds 300,000 to 450,000 clones, with over 75% as singletons. The source material was PBMCs or T cells enriched from blood (not recorded which). Source of these receptors: a man aged 35-49 years in a cohort exposed to, infected with or recovered from COVID-19 (not recorded which).

J is TRBJ2-2 and V is TRBV2; D not certain. The CDR3 extends over 13 amino acids. From germline, CDR1 is SNHLY and CDR2 FYNNEI. The germline V and J ends were trimmed by 3 bases and 7 bases, with 9 bases remaining between them. CDR3 amino acids: CASSDPGNGELFF. CDR3 bases: TGTGCCAGCAGTGACCCGGGTAACGGGGAGCTGTTTTTT.

Here the CDR3 DNA reads TGCGCCAGCAGCCAAGACAGGGACAGAGGCTCCACAGATACGCAGTATTTT. Protein product: CASSQDRDRGSTDTQYF. This chain links TRBV4-1 with TRBJ2-3, with 7 positions matching TRBD1. Germline-derived CDR1 and CDR2 are MGHRA and YSYEKL. After removal of 0 bases from V and 2 bases from J, the junction contained 8 bases not matched to a gene. The CDR3 length is 17 residues.

The chain uses TRBV2 and TRBJ2-7, with 11 bases lining up with TRBD2. J gave up 0 bases and V 6 bases, and 4 bases lay outside the gene matches. Looked up from germline, CDR1 is SNHLY and CDR2 is FYNNEI. This CDR3 is built from 15 residues. CDR3 sequence: CASRRGTSGSYEQYF. The DNA for the CDR3 is TGTGCCAGCAGGAGAGGGACTAGCGGCTCCTACGAGCAGTACTTC.

The chain employs TRBV27 and TRBJ2-5; D might be TRBD1 (6 bases). V lost 4 bases, J lost 3 bases, and 15 bases lay in between. Per the germline V gene, CDR1 is MNHEY and CDR2 is SMNVEV (reference sequence). This CDR3 comprises 15 residues. Here the CDR3 DNA reads TGTGCCAGCAGTTCCATCCGCCGGGACAAAGAGACCCAGTACTTC. This translates into CASSSIRRDKETQYF.

This clone occurred once. V is TRBV18 and J is TRBJ2-5; 10 nucleotides align to TRBD2. Germline lookup yields CDR1 KGHSH and CDR2 LQKENI. The trim removed 6 bases at V and 3 bases at J, leaving 13 bases unmatched. The CDR3 is 17 amino acids. The CDR3 is CASSSLGPSGREETQYF. The CDR3 DNA sequence: TGTGCCAGCTCCTCCTTAGGCCCGAGCGGGAGGGAAGAGACCCAGTACTTC. The variable domain in full, with the rest retrieved from reference TRBV18 and TRBJ2-5, is NAGVMQNPRHLVRRRGQEARLRCSPMKGHSHVYWYRQLPEEGLKFMVYLQKENIIDESGMPKERFSAEFPKEGPSILRIQQVVRGDSAAYFCASSSLGPSGREETQYFGPGTRLLVL.

J is TRBJ1-4 and V is TRBV25-1; D possibly corresponds to TRBD1 (6 bases). Germline V lookup: CDR1 MGHDK, CDR2 SYGVNS. V was pared by 3 bases and J by 7 bases, with 15 bases between. The CDR3 runs to 15 residues. The CDR3 loop reads CASSDPTGYGEKLFF. DNA for the CDR3: TGTGCCAGCAGTGACCCCACAGGGTACGGTGAAAAACTGTTTTTT. Based on the CDR3 plus reference TRBV25-1 and TRBJ1-4, the full variable domain is EADIYQTPRYLVIGTGKKITLECSQTMGHDKMYWYQQDPGMELHLIHYSYGVNSTEKGDLSSESTVSRIRTEHFPLTLESARPSHTSQYLCASSDPTGYGEKLFFGSGTQLSVL.

The chain joins TRBV18 to TRBJ1-2; TRBD1 is a possible D gene (6 bases). Per the germline V gene, CDR1 is KGHSH and CDR2 is LQKENI. Trimming stripped 2 bases from V and 2 bases from J, with 12 bases between. The CDR3 is made up of 15 amino acids. CDR3 nucleotides: TGTGCCAGCTCACCAAGTGTACAGGGCAACTATGGCTACACCTTC. This codes for CASSPSVQGNYGYTF. The variable domain in full, completed from reference TRBV18 and TRBJ1-2, reads NAGVMQNPRHLVRRRGQEARLRCSPMKGHSHVYWYRQLPEEGLKFMVYLQKENIIDESGMPKERFSAEFPKEGPSILRIQQVVRGDSAAYFCASSPSVQGNYGYTFGSGTRLTVV.

The V call is TRBV21-1, the J call TRBJ2-7; the table's D call of TRBD1 was not tested on the DNA. TRBV21-1 is noted as a pseudogene. The CDR3 is 16 amino acids. The CDR3 DNA is TGTGCCAGCAGCAAAGCCCACCGACAGACGAACTACGAGCAGTACTTC. Protein product: CASSKAHRQTNYEQYF.

The rearrangement joins TRBV29-1 to TRBJ2-7; tentative D call: TRBD2 (5 bases). This CDR3 spans 13 amino acids. V dropped 7 bases and J dropped 3 bases, with 16 bases sitting between them. Germline V gene sequence: CDR1 SQVTM, CDR2 ANQGSEA. The CDR3 coding sequence is TGCAGCGCTGCACGAGGGCCCCTCTACGAGCAGTACTTC. As protein: CSAARGPLYEQYF.

As DNA, the CDR3 is TGCGCCAGCACTTGGGACAGGGTAAACTACACCTTC. Protein product: CASTWDRVNYTF. This chain joins TRBV10-2 and TRBJ1-2, with 9 nucleotides matching TRBD1. V was pared by 7 bases and J by 10 bases, with 7 bases of the junction left unmatched. Germline lookup yields CDR1 WSHSY and CDR2 SAAADI. The CDR3 spans 12 residues.

The V and J genes are TRBV3-1 (or the pseudogene TRBV3-2) and TRBJ1-5, with TRBD1 as a possible D gene (6 bases). The CDR3 loop spans 15 amino acids. Germline-derived CDR1 and CDR2 are LGHDT and YNNKEL (reference sequence). V lost 4 bases and J 7 bases, leaving 17 bases between the germline ends. The CDR3 nucleotides read TGTGCCAGCAGCCCCCAGGGGCGCGATAACCAGCCCCAGCATTTT. It is translated as CASSPQGRDNQPQHF.

This chain uses TRBV5-4 with TRBJ2-1; 11 bases agree with TRBD2. Germline V CDR1 and CDR2: SGHNT, YYREEE (reference sequence). V shed 4 bases, J shed 8 bases, and the junction held 8 bases outside the gene matches. The CDR3 has 15 amino acids. CDR3 DNA: TGTGCCAGCAGCCAACGAACTAGCGGGAGTGATGAGCAGTTCTTC. Amino acid sequence: CASSQRTSGSDEQFF.

The chain links TRBV10-2 to TRBJ1-2; D is unclear. CDR3 length: 12 amino acids. Germline V CDR1 and CDR2: WSHSY, SAAADI. V lost 0 bases, J lost 5 bases, and 4 bases lay in between. The CDR3 DNA follows: TGCGCCAGCAGTGAGTCGGAGTATGGCTACACCTTC. This translates into CASSESEYGYTF.

V usage is TRBV5-5 and J usage is TRBJ2-2; TRBD2 agrees at 14 bases. The CDR3 covers 17 residues. CDR1 and CDR2 (germline): SGHKS, YYEKEE (reference sequence). The junction had 5 bases not matched to a gene; V was cut back by 3 bases and J by 4 bases. The CDR3 DNA reads TGTGCCAGCAGCTACGGACTAGCGGGAGGCCTCACCGGGGAGCTGTTTTTT. The encoded protein is CASSYGLAGGLTGELFF.

The rearrangement links TRBV5-6 to TRBJ2-7, with D possibly TRBD1 on 6 matching bases. Germline assignment: CDR1 SGHDT and CDR2 YYEEEE. V dropped 5 bases and J dropped 5 bases, with 11 bases sitting between them. The CDR3 has 12 residues. CDR3 sequence: CASSFTGNEQYF. The CDR3 region has the DNA TGTGCCAGCAGTTTTACAGGGAACGAGCAGTACTTC.

This chain links TRBV11-2 with TRBJ2-1; 12 bases agree with TRBD2. J gave up 0 bases and V 7 bases, and 4 bases lay outside the gene matches. The CDR3 loop spans 16 amino acids. CDR1 and CDR2 from the germline V gene are SGHAT and FQNNGV. The CDR3 sequence: CASMGLAGLSYNEQFF. CDR3 nucleotide sequence: TGTGCCAGCATGGGACTAGCGGGTCTCTCCTACAATGAGCAGTTCTTC.

The chain links TRBV2 to TRBJ1-4, with a possible D match to TRBD1 (6 bases). The CDR3 is 14 amino acids. V lost 8 bases to trimming and J lost 2 bases, with 12 bases between them. Germline V gene sequence: CDR1 SNHLY, CDR2 FYNNEI. CDR3: CASGRGITNEKLFF. CDR3 coding DNA: TGTGCCAGCGGCAGGGGTATCACTAATGAAAAACTGTTTTTT.

This sequence joins TRBV7-9 and TRBJ2-1, with D hard to call. Trimming cost V 4 bases and J 9 bases, with 16 bases left between them. Germline V lookup: CDR1 SEHNR, CDR2 FQNEAQ (reference sequence). The CDR3 loop spans 14 amino acids. CDR3 sequence: CASSSILSGSEQFF. Here the CDR3 DNA reads TGTGCCAGCAGCTCCATATTGTCCGGGTCTGAGCAGTTCTTC.

The rearrangement links TRBV5-6 to TRBJ1-2, with 8 bases that match TRBD1. The V gene end was trimmed by 6 bases and the J gene end by 5 bases; junction bases not matched to a gene: 12. The CDR3 loop spans 15 amino acids. Germline-derived CDR1 and CDR2 are SGHDT and YYEEEE. The CDR3 DNA reads TGTGCCAGCATCTGGGGTGGACAGGGTTTTTATGGCTACACCTTC. This gives the protein CASIWGGQGFYGYTF.

V usage is TRBV5-1 and J usage is TRBJ2-1; TRBD2 agrees at 8 bases. Germline V gene lookup returns CDR1 SGHRS and CDR2 YFSETQ. V dropped 0 bases and J dropped 6; count of bases not matched to a gene: 5. The CDR3 is 15 amino acids. CDR3 nucleotides: TGCGCCAGCAGCTTGGTACTAGCGGTTGGCAATGAGCAGTTCTTC. Amino acids: CASSLVLAVGNEQFF. The full variable domain, with the rest looked up from reference TRBV5-1 and TRBJ2-1, is KAGVTQTPRYLIKTRGQQVTLSCSPISGHRSVSWYQQTPGQGLQFLFEYFSETQRNKGNFPGRFSGRQFSNSRSEMNVSTLELGDSALYLCASSLVLAVGNEQFFGPGTRLTVL.

V gene TRBV30 combines with J gene TRBJ1-2; D remains unclear. The ends were cut back, 0 bases at V and 4 bases at J, with 6 bases in the middle. This CDR3 region has 12 residues. Germline V gene data show CDR1 as GTSNPN and CDR2 as SVGIG (reference sequence). The chain's CDR3 is CAWSVTTYGYTF. CDR3 bases: TGTGCCTGGAGTGTTACAACCTATGGCTACACCTTC.

J is TRBJ1-1 and V is TRBV5-4; D is uncertain. Deletions cut 6 bases from V and 0 bases from J, with 18 bases between. The V gene's germline CDR1 is SGHNT and CDR2 YYREEE (reference sequence). The CDR3 spans 16 residues. The CDR3 reads CASNYGIRNMNTEAFF. The CDR3 nucleotides read TGTGCCAGCAACTACGGAATCAGAAACATGAACACTGAAGCTTTCTTT.

This chain links TRBV15 with TRBJ1-5, with unresolved D. V dropped 0 bases and J dropped 1 base, with 7 bases sitting between them. This CDR3 is built from 15 residues. Germline values: CDR1 LNHNV, CDR2 YYDKDF (reference sequence). CDR3 in DNA: TGTGCCACCAGCAGAGATTCGGGGAGCAATCAGCCCCAGCATTTT. This translates into CATSRDSGSNQPQHF. Combining the CDR3 with reference TRBV15 and TRBJ1-5 gives the whole variable domain DAMVIQNPRYQVTQFGKPVTLSCSQTLNHNVMYWYQQKSSQAPKLLFHYYDKDFNNEADTPDNFQSRRPNTSFCFLDIRSPGLGDTAMYLCATSRDSGSNQPQHFGDGTRLSIL.

V is TRBV5-5 and J is TRBJ2-1, with unresolved D. V was pared by 1 base and J by 2 bases, with 16 bases between. CDR1 is SGHKS, CDR2 YYEKEE, per germline (reference sequence). This CDR3 is 17 amino acids long. CDR3 in amino acids: CASSLFDRVETYNEQFF. The CDR3 region has the DNA TGTGCCAGCAGCTTGTTTGACCGGGTCGAAACCTACAATGAGCAGTTCTTC. The full variable domain, rest sourced from reference TRBV5-5 and TRBJ2-1, is DAGVTQSPTHLIKTRGQQVTLRCSPISGHKSVSWYQQVLGQGPQFIFQYYEKEERGRGNFPDRFSARQFPNYSSELNVNALLLGDSALYLCASSLFDRVETYNEQFFGPGTRLTVL.

V gene TRBV10-3 combines with J gene TRBJ2-2; D ambiguous. The V gene's germline CDR1 is ENHRY and CDR2 SYGVKD. V dropped 4 bases and J dropped 4 bases, with 4 bases sitting between them. The CDR3 totals 12 residues. For the CDR3, the DNA is TGTGCCATCAGTGGCGGCACCGGGGAGCTGTTTTTT. The encoded protein is CAISGGTGELFF.

Turning to this clone: The sample carries other DNA sequences with the same CDR3. The chain combines TRBV10-3 with TRBJ2-7; no definite D call. In germline, CDR1 is ENHRY, CDR2 SYGVKD. This CDR3 contains 12 residues. Trimming stripped 0 bases from V and 4 bases from J, with 4 bases between. CDR3 nucleotides: TGTGCCATCAGTGAGTCTAGATACGAGCAGTACTTC. It specifies CAISESRYEQYF.

This sequence joins TRBV5-1 and TRBJ2-1, with a possible D match to TRBD1 (6 bases). This CDR3 is 14 amino acids long. Germline CDR1 and CDR2: SGHRS and YFSETQ. Trimming shortened V by 0 bases and J by 5 bases, and 9 bases separated the two germline ends. CDR3 DNA sequence: TGCGCCAGCAGCTTGGACAGGGTGGACAATGAGCAGTTCTTC. Its translation: CASSLDRVDNEQFF.

The V and J genes are TRBV2 and TRBJ1-2; 9 bases line up with TRBD1. This CDR3 has 14 residues. CDR1 SNHLY and CDR2 FYNNEI come from the germline V gene. With V trimmed by 6 bases and J by 4 bases, 6 bases remained unmatched. The CDR3 sequence: CASRGQGHLYGYTF. In nucleotides, the CDR3 is TGTGCCAGCAGGGGACAGGGACATCTCTATGGCTACACCTTC.

This rearrangement joins TRBV30 to TRBJ1-6, with D perhaps TRBD1 (6 bases). The CDR3 totals 15 residues. Trimming took off 6 bases at V and 0 bases at J, with 12 bases between the two ends. The germline CDR1 and CDR2 sequences are GTSNPN and SVGIG (reference sequence). The CDR3 region has the DNA TGTGCCTGTACAACAGGGAGCTCCTATAATTCACCCCTCCACTTT. This gives the protein CACTTGSSYNSPLHF.

This clone appeared a single time. The DNA of the CDR3 is TGCGCCAGCAGCTTCGAGGGAGGGAGCAATCAGCCCCAGCATTTT. Protein: CASSFEGGSNQPQHF. The chain combines TRBV5-1 with TRBJ1-5; D is unresolved. The CDR3 extends over 15 amino acids. The V gene lost 2 bases and the J gene lost 1 base, with 10 bases spanning the gap. Germline CDR1 and CDR2: SGHRS and YFSETQ.